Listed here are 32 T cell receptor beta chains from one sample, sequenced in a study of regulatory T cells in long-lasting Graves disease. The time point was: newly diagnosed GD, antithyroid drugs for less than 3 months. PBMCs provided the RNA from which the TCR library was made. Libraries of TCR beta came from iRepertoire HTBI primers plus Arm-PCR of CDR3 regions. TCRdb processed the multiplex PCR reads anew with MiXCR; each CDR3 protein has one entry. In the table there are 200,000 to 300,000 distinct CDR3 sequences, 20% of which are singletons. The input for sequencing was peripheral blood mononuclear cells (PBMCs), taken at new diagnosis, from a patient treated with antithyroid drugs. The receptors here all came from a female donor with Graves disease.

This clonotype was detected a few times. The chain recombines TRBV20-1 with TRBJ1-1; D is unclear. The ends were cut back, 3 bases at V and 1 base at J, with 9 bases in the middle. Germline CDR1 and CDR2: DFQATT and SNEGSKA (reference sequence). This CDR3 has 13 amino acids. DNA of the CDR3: TGCAGTGCTAGTGGCCTCAAGAACACTGAAGCTTTCTTT. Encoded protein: CSASGLKNTEAFF.

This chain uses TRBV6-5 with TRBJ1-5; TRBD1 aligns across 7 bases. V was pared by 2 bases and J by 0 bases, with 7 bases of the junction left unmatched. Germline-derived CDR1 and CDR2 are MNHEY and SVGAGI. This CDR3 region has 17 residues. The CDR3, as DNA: TGTGCCAGCAGTTACAGCAGGGGGGGGTCTAGCAATCAGCCCCAGCATTTT. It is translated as CASSYSRGGSSNQPQHF.

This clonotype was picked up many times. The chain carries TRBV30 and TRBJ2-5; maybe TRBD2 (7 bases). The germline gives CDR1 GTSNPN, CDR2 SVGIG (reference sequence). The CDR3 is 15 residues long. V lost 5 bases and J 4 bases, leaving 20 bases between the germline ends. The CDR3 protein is CAWPGGGRTRETQYF. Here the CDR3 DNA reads TGTGCCTGGCCCGGGGGCGGGAGAACCAGAGAGACCCAGTACTTC.

The CDR3 nucleotides are TGTGCCAGCAGTTTAAACAGCCTCTATGGCTACACCTTC. It is translated as CASSLNSLYGYTF. The V and J genes are TRBV28 and TRBJ1-2; no clear D. CDR1 and CDR2 (germline): MDHEN, SYDVKM. V was clipped by 2 bases and J by 4 bases, with 8 bases between them. The CDR3 consists of 13 residues.

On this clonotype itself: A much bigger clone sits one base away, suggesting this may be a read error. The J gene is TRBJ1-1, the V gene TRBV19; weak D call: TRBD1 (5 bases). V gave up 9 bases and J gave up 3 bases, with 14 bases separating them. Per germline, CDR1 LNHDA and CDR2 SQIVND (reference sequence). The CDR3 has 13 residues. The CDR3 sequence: CASRTPMDTEAFF. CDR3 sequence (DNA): TGTGCCAGCCGGACACCTATGGACACTGAAGCTTTCTTT. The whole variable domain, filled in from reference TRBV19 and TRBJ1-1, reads DGGITQSPKYLFRKEGQNVTLSCEQNLNHDAMYWYRQDPGQGLRLIYYSQIVNDFQKGDIAEGYSVSREKKESFPLTVTSAQKNPTAFYLCASRTPMDTEAFFGQGTRLTVV.

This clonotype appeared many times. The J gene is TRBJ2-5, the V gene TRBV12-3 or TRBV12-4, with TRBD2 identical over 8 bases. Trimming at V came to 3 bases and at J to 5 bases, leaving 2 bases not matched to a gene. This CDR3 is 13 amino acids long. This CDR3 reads CASSFGGVETQYF. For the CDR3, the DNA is TGTGCCAGCAGTTTCGGGGGGGTGGAGACCCAGTACTTC.

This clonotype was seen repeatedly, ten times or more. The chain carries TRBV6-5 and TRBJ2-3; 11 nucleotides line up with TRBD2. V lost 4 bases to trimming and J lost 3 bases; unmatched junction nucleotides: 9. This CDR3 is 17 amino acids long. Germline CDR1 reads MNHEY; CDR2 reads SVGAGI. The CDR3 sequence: CASSSRLLAGVTDTQYF. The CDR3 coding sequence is TGTGCCAGCAGTTCACGACTACTAGCGGGAGTGACAGATACGCAGTATTTT.

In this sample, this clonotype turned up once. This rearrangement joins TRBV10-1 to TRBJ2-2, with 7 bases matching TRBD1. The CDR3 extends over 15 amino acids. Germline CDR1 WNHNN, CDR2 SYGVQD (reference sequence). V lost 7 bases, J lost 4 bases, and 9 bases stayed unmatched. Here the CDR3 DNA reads TGCGCCAGCACCCCGGACAGGTCGGCCACCGGGGAGCTGTTTTTT. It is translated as CASTPDRSATGELFF.

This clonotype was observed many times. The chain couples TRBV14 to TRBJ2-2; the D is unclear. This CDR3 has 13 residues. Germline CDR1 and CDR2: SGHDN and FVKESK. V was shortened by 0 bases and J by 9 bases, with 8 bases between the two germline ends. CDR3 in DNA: TGTGCCAGCAGCCAAGATGCCCTACGGGAGCTGTTTTTT. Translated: CASSQDALRELFF.

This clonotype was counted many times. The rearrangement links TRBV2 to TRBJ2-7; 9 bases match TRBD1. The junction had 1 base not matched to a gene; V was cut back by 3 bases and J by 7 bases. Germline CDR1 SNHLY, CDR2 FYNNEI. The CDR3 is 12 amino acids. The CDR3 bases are TGTGCCAGCAGTGAGGACAGGGGTGAGCAGTACTTC. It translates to CASSEDRGEQYF.

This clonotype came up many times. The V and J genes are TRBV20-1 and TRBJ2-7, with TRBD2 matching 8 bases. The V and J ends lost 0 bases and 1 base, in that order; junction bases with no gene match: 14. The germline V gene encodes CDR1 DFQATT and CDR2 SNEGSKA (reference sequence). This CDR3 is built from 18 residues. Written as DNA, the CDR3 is TGCAGTGCTAGAGATCCCGAGAATCCGAGCGGGAGATCCTACGAGCAGTACTTC. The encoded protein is CSARDPENPSGRSYEQYF.

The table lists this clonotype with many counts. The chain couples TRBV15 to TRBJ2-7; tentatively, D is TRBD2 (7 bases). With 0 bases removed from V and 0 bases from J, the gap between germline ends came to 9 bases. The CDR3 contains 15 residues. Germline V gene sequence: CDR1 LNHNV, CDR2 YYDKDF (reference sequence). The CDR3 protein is CATSRERGASYEQYF. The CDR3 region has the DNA TGTGCCACCAGCAGAGAACGGGGGGCCTCCTACGAGCAGTACTTC. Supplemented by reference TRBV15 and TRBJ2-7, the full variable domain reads DAMVIQNPRYQVTQFGKPVTLSCSQTLNHNVMYWYQQKSSQAPKLLFHYYDKDFNNEADTPDNFQSRRPNTSFCFLDIRSPGLGDTAMYLCATSRERGASYEQYFGPGTRLTVT.

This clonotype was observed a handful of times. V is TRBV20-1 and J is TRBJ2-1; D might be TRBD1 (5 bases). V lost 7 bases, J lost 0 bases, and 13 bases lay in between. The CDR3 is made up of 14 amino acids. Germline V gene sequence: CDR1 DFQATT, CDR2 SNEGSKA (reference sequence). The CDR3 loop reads CSGSGSSSYNEQFF. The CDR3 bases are TGCAGTGGCTCAGGGTCCAGCTCCTACAATGAGCAGTTCTTC.

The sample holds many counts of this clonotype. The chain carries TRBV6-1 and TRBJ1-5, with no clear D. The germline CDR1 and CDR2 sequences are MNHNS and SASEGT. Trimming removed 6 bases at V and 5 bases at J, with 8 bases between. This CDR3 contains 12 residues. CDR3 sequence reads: CASRDGHQPQHF. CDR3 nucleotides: TGTGCCAGCAGAGACGGACATCAGCCCCAGCATTTT.

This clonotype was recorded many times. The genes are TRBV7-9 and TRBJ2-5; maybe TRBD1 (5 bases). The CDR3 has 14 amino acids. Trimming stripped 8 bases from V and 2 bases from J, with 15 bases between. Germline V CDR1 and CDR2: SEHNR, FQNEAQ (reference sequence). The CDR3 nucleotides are TGTGCCAGCGGAGACAGCCGGATTCAAGAGACCCAGTACTTC. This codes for CASGDSRIQETQYF.

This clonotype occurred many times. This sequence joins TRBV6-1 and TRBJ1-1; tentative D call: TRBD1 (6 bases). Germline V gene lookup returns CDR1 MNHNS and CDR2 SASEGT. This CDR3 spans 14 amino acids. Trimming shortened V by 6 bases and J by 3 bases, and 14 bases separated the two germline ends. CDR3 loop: CASRNRAIDTEAFF. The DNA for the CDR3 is TGTGCCAGCAGGAACAGGGCGATTGACACTGAAGCTTTCTTT.

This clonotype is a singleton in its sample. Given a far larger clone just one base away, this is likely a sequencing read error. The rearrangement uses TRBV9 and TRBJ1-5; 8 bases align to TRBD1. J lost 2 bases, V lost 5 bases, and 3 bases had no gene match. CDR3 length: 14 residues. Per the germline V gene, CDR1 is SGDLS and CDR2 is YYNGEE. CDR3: CASRSDRGNQPQHF. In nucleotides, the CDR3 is TGTGCCAGCAGGTCGGACAGGGGCAATCAGCCCCAGCATTTT.

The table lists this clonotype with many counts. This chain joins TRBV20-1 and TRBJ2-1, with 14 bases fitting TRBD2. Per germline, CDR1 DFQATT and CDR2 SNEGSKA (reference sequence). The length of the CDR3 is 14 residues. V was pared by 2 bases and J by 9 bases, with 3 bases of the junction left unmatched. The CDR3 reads CSARLTSGRGEQFF. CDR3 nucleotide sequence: TGCAGTGCTAGATTGACTAGCGGGAGGGGTGAGCAGTTCTTC.

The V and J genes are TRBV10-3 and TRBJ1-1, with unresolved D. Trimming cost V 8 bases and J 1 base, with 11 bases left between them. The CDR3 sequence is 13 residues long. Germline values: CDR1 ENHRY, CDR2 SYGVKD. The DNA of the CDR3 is TGTGCCATCGGAGTGGGCGAGAACACTGAAGCTTTCTTT. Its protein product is CAIGVGENTEAFF.

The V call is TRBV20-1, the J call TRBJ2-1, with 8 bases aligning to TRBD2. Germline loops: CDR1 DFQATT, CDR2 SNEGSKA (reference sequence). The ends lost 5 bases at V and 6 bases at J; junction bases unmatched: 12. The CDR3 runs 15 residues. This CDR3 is CSAPSSGSLGNEQFF. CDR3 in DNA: TGCAGTGCTCCCTCAAGCGGGAGCCTCGGCAATGAGCAGTTCTTC.

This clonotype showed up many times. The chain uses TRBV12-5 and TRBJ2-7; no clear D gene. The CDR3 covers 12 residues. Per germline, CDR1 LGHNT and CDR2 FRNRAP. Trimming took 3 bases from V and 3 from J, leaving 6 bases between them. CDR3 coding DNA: TGTGCTAGTGGTTTACAGAGCTACGAGCAGTACTTC. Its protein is CASGLQSYEQYF.

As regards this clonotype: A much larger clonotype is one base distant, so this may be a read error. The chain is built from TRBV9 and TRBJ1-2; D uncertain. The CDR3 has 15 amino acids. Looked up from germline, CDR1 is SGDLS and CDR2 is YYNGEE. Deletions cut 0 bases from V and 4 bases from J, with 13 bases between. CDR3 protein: CASSVAPREAYGYTF. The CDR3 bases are TGTGCCAGCAGCGTAGCCCCTAGGGAGGCCTATGGCTACACCTTC.

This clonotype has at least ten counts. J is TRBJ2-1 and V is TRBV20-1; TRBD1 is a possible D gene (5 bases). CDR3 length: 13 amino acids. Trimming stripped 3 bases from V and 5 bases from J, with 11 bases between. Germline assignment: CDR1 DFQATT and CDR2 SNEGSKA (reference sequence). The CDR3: CSASGARNNEQFF. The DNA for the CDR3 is TGCAGTGCTAGTGGGGCGAGAAACAATGAGCAGTTCTTC.

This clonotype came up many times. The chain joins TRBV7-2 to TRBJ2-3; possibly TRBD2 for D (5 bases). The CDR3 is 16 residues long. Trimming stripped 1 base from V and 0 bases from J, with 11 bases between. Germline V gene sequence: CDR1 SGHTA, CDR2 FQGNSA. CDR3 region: CASSLVGGSSTDTQYF. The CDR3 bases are TGTGCCAGCAGCTTAGTAGGCGGGTCAAGCACAGATACGCAGTATTTT.

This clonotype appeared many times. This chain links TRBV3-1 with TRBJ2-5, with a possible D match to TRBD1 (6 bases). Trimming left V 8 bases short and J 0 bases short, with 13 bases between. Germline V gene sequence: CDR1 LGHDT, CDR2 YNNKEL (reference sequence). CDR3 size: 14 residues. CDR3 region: CASSRAGDQETQYF. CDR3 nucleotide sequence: TGTGCCAGCTCCCGCGCAGGGGACCAAGAGACCCAGTACTTC.

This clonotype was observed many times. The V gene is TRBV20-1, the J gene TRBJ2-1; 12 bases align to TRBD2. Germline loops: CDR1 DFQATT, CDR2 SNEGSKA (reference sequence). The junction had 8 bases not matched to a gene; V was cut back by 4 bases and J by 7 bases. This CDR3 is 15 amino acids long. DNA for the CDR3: TGCAGTGCTACCCGACTAGCGGGGGACACGAATGAGCAGTTCTTC. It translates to CSATRLAGDTNEQFF.

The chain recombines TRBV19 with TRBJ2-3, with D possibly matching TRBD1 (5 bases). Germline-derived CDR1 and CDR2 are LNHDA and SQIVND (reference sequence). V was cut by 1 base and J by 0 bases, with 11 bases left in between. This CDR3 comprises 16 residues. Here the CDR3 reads CASSIARQFSTDTQYF. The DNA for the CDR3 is TGTGCCAGTAGTATAGCTCGACAGTTTAGCACAGATACGCAGTATTTT.

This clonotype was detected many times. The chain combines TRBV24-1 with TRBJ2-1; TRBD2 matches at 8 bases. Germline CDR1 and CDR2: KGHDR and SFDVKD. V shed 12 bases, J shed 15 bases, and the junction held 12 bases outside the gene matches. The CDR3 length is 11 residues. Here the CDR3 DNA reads TGTGCCTCGGGGGGGGGGAGGGTCCCGTTCTTC. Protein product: CASGGGRVPFF.

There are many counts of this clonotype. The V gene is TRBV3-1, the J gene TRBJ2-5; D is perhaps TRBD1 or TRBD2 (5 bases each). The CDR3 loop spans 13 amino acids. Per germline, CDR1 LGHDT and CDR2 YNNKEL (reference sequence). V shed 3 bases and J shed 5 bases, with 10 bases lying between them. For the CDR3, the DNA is TGTGCCAGCAGCCAGGCAGGGAGCGAGACCCAGTACTTC. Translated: CASSQAGSETQYF.

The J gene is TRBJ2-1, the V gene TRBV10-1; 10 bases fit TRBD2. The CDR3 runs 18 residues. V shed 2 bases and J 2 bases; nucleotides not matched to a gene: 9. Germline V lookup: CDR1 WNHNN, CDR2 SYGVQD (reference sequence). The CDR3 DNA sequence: TGCGCCAGCAGTGAGACGACTACGAGCGGGGGGGCCTACAATGAGCAGTTCTTC. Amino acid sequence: CASSETTTSGGAYNEQFF.

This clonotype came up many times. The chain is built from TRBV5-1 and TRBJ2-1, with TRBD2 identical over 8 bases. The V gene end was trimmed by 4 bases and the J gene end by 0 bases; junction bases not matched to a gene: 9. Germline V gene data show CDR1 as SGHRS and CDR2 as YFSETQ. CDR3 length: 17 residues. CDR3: CASSPGGLVSSYNEQFF. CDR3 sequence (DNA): TGCGCCAGCAGCCCGGGGGGACTAGTGTCCTCCTACAATGAGCAGTTCTTC.

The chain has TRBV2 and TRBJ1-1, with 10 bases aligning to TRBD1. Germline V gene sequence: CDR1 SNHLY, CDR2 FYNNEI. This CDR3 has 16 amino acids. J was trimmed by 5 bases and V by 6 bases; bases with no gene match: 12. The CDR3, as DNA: TGTGCCAGCAGCCTCACCGGGACAGGGGCCCAGACTGAAGCTTTCTTT. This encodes CASSLTGTGAQTEAFF. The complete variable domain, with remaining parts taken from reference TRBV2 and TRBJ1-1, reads EPEVTQTPSHQVTQMGQEVILRCVPISNHLYFYWYRQILGQKVEFLVSFYNNEISEKSEIFDDQFSVERPDGSNFTLKIRSTKLEDSAMYFCASSLTGTGAQTEAFFGQGTRLTVV.